The entry below describes one T cell receptor beta chain. Antigen: not known. V lost 3 bases, J lost 4 bases, and 9 bases lay in between. The CDR3 loop spans 13 amino acids. The germline V gene encodes CDR1 SGHTA and CDR2 FQGTGA. TCRdb's table, derived via immunoSEQ multiplex PCR, lists solely in-frame clones and lacks some. The sample includes 65,000 or so clones, 60% to 85% of them seen just once. Regarding time point: blood 4 weeks post-SBRT, at nephrectomy. Treatment of the sample: 15 Gy SBRT to primary tumor, nephrectomy 4 weeks later. The tumor was a clear cell renal cell carcinoma. These data are taken from a study of radiation and T cells in renal cell carcinoma. Whole-study findings and limits: In blood, top tumor clones expanded by 2 weeks, shrinking by 4.

V usage is TRBV7-3 and J usage is TRBJ2-5; D perhaps matches TRBD2 (5 bases). The sequencing used blood, collected from a patient whose treatment included radiotherapy and nephrectomy. The source of this sequence is a man aged 55 to 70 with renal cell carcinoma. This CDR3 is CASSFTRGETQYF. For the CDR3, the DNA is TGTGCCAGCAGCTTCACTAGAGGAGAGACCCAGTACTTC. The whole variable domain, remainder taken from reference TRBV7-3 and TRBJ2-5, is GAGVSQTPSNKVTEKGKYVELRCDPISGHTALYWYRQSLGQGPEFLIYFQGTGAADDSGLPNDRFFAVRPEGSVSTLKIQRTERGDSAVYLCASSFTRGETQYFGPGTRLLVL.